This TCR beta chain was recovered during a study of early T cells in non-severe SARS-CoV-2 infection. Study results and caveats: Reliance on VDJdb matching favored anti-spike CD8 responses; private and CD4 specificities were missed.

Individually, cDNA molecules had unique molecular identifiers attached to them. TCRdb passed the 5' RACE reads through MiXCR, listing each CDR3 protein once. The sample lists about 40,000 distinct CDR3 sequences, 4.7% seen once, with approximately 4.8% in the top ten. V shed 6 bases, J shed 4 bases, and the junction held 14 bases outside the gene matches. Germline lookup yields CDR1 DFQATT and CDR2 SNEGSKA (reference sequence). CDR3 length: 16 amino acids. This clonotype was observed many times. Its antigen is unidentified. V and J are TRBV20-1 and TRBJ2-3, with 9 bases identical to TRBD2. The clonotype was recovered from an adult who was a healthcare worker with PCR-confirmed SARS-CoV-2 infection or an uninfected control (not recorded which). The source material was whole blood. The chain's CDR3 is CSAYSGRVQFADTQYF. The DNA of the CDR3 is TGCAGTGCATATAGCGGGAGAGTTCAATTTGCAGATACGCAGTATTTT.